This TCR beta chain emerged from a study of T-cell memory formation after mild COVID-19. Via MiXCR, TCRdb re-called the 5' RACE reads, giving one row per CDR3 protein. The sample includes more than 400,000 distinct CDR3 sequences, roughly 18% of them seen just once. Concerning this clonotype itself: What it binds is not known.

Study-wide results and caveats: Pre-infection memory already had some responding clones, implying cross-reactive memory joined.

The V gene's germline CDR1 is KGHDR and CDR2 SFDVKD. With 4 bases clipped from V and 10 bases from J, the junction kept 7 bases outside the gene matches. The CDR3 extends over 13 amino acids. Sample: PBMCs or a T cell subset sorted from them (not recorded which). The chain joins TRBV24-1 to TRBJ2-3; 7 bases are shared with TRBD2. The clonotype was recovered from an adult woman who had mild COVID-19 (a few samples of this study predate the infection). Cell type and time point are not known. The CDR3 spells CATSDPPAGPQYF. CDR3 in DNA: TGTGCCACCAGTGACCCACCAGCGGGGCCGCAGTATTTT.